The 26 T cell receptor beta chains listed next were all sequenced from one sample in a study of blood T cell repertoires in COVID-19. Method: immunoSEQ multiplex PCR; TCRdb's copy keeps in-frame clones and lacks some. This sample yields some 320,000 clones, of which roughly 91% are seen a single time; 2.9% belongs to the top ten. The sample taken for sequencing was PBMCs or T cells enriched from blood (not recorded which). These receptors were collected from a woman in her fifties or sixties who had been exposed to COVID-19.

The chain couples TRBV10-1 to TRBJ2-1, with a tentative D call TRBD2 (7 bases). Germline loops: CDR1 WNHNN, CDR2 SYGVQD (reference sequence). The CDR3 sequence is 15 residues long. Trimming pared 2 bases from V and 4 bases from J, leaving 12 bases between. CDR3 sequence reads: CASSETGGLYNEQFF. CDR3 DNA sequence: TGCGCCAGCAGTGAGACGGGGGGCTTGTACAATGAGCAGTTCTTC.

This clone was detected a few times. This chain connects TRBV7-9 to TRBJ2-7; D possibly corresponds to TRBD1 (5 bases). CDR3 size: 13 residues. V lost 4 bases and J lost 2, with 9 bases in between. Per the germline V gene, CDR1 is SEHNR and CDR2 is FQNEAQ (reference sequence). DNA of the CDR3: TGTGCCAGCAGCTACGACAGCACCTACGAGCAGTACTTC. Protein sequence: CASSYDSTYEQYF.

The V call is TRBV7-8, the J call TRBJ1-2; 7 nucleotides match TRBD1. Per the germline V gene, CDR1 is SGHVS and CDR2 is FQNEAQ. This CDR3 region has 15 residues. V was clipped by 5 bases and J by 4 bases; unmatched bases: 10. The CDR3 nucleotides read TGTGCCAGCAGCCCCCGCTGGGACAGCCCCTATGGCTACACCTTC. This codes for CASSPRWDSPYGYTF.

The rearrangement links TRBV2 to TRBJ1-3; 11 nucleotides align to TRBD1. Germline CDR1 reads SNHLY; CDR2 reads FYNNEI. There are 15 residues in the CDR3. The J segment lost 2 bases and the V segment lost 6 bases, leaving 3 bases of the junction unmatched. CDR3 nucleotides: TGTGCCAGCAGCGGACAGGGGGCGGCTGGAAACACCATATATTTT. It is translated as CASSGQGAAGNTIYF.

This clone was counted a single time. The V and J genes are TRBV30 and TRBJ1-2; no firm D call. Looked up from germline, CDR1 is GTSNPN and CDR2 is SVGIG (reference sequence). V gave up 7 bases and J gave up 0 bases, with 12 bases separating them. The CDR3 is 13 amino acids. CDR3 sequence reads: CALTREANYGYTF. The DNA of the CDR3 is TGTGCCTTAACGAGAGAAGCTAACTATGGCTACACCTTC.

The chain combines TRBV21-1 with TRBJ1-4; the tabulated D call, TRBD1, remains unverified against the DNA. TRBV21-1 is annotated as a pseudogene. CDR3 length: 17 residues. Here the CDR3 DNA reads TGTGCCAGCAGCCAACGGAGGGACAGGGAAACTAATGAAAAACTGTTTTTT. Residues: CASSQRRDRETNEKLFF.

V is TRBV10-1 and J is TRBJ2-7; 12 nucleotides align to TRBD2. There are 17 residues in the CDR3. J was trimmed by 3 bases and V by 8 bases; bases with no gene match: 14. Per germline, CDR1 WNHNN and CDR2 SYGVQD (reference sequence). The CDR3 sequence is CASVYVETSGGSYEQYF. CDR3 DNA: TGCGCCAGCGTATACGTAGAGACTAGCGGGGGTAGCTACGAGCAGTACTTC.

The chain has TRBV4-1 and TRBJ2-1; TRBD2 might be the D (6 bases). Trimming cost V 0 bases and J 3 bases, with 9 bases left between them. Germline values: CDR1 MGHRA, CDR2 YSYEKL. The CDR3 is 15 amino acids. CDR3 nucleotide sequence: TGCGCCAGCAGCCAAGATTTGGGGGGCTACAATGAGCAGTTCTTC. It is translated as CASSQDLGGYNEQFF.

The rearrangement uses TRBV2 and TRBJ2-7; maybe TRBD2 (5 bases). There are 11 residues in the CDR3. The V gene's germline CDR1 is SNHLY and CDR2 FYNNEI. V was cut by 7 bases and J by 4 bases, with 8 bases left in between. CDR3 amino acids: CASTPGYEQYF. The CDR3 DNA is TGTGCCAGCACACCGGGGTACGAGCAGTACTTC.

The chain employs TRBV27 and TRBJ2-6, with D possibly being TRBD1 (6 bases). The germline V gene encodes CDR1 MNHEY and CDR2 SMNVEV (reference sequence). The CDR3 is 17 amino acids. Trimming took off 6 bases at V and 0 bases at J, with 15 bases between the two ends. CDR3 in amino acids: CASRPLDRYSGANVLTF. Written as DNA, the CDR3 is TGTGCCAGCAGACCCCTGGACAGATACTCTGGGGCCAACGTCCTGACTTTC.

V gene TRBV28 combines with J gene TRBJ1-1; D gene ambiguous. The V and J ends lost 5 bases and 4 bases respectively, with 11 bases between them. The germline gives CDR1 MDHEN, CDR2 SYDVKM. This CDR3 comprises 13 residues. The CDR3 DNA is TGTGCCAGCAGTCCTCGGCGGGGCACTGAAGCTTTCTTT. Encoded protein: CASSPRRGTEAFF. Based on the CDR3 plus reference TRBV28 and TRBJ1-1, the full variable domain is DVKVTQSSRYLVKRTGEKVFLECVQDMDHENMFWYRQDPGLGLRLIYFSYDVKMKEKGDIPEGYSVSREKKERFSLILESASTNQTSMYLCASSPRRGTEAFFGQGTRLTVV.

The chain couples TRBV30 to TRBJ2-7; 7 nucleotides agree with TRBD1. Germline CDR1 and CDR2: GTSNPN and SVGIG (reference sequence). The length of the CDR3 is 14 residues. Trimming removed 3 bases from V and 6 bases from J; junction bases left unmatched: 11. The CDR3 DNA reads TGTGCCTGGAGGTTACCGGGACAGTCCCTCGAGCAGTACTTC. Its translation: CAWRLPGQSLEQYF. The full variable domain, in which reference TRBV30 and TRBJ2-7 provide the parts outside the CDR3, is SQTIHQWPATLVQPVGSPLSLECTVEGTSNPNLYWYRQAAGRGLQLLFYSVGIGQISSEVPQNLSASRPQDRQFILSSKKLLLSDSGFYLCAWRLPGQSLEQYFGPGTRLTVT.

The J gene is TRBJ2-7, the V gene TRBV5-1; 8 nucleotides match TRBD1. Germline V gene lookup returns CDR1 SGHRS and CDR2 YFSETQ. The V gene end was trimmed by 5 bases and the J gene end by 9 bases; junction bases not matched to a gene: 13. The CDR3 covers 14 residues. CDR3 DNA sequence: TGCGCCAGCAGTCCCTCGGGACAGGTTTTTTTGCAGTACTTC. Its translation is CASSPSGQVFLQYF.

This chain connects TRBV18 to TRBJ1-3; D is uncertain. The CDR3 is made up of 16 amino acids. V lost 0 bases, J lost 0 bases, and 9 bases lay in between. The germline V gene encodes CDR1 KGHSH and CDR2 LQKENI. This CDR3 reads CASSPPMSPSGNTIYF. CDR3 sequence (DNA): TGTGCCAGCTCACCACCGATGAGCCCCTCTGGAAACACCATATATTTT.

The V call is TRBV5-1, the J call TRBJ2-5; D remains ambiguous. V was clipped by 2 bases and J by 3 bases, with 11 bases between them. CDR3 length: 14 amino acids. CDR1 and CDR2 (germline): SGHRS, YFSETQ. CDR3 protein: CASSLQGVKETQYF. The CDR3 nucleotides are TGCGCCAGCAGCTTACAAGGAGTAAAAGAGACCCAGTACTTC.

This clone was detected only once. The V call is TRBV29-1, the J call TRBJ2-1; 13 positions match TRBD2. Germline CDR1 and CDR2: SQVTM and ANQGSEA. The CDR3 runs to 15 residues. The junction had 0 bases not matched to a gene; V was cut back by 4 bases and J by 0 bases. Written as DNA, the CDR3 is TGCAGCGTTGGGACTAGCGGGAGCTCCTACAATGAGCAGTTCTTC. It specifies CSVGTSGSSYNEQFF.

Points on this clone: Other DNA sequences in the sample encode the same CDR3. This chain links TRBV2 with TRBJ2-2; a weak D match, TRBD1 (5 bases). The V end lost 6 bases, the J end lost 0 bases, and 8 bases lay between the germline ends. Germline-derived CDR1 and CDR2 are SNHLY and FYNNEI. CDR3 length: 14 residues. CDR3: CASRQETNTGELFF. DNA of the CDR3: TGTGCCAGCAGACAGGAAACGAACACCGGGGAGCTGTTTTTT.

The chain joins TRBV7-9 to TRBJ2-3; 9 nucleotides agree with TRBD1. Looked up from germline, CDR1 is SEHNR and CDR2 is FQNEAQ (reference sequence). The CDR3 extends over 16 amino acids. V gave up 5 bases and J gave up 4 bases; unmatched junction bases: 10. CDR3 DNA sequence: TGTGCCAGCAGCACCAAGACAGGGGGAAGGGCAGATACGCAGTATTTT. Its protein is CASSTKTGGRADTQYF.

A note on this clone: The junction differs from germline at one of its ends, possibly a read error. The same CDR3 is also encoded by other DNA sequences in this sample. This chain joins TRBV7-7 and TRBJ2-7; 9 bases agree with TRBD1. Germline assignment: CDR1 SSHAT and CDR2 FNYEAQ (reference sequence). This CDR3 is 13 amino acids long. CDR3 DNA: TGTGCTAGCAGCTCAGACAGGGGGGGCGAGCAGTACTTC. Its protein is CASSSDRGGEQYF.

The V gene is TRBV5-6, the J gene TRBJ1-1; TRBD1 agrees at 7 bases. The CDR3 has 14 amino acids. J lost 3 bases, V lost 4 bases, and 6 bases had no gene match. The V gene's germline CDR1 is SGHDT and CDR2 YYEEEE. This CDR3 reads CASSPRDSYTEAFF. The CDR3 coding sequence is TGTGCCAGCAGCCCCCGGGACAGCTACACTGAAGCTTTCTTT. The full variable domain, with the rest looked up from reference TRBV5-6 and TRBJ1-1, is DAGVTQSPTHLIKTRGQQVTLRCSPKSGHDTVSWYQQALGQGPQFIFQYYEEEERQRGNFPDRFSGHQFPNYSSELNVNALLLGDSALYLCASSPRDSYTEAFFGQGTRLTVV.

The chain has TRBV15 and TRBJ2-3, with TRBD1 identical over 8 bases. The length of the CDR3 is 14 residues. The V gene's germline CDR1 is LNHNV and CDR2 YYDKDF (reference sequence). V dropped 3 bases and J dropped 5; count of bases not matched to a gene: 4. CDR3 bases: TGTGCCACCAGCAGGGACAGGGTTGGAGATACGCAGTATTTT. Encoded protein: CATSRDRVGDTQYF.

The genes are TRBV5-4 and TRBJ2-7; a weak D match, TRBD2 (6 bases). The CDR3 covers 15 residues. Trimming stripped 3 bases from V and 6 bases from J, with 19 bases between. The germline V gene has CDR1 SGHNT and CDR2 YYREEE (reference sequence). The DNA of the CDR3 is TGTGCCAGCAGCTGGACGGGACTTAGCCCTGGCGAGCAGTACTTC. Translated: CASSWTGLSPGEQYF. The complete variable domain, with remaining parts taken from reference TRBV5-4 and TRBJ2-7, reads ETGVTQSPTHLIKTRGQQVTLRCSSQSGHNTVSWYQQALGQGPQFIFQYYREEENGRGNFPPRFSGLQFPNYSSELNVNALELDDSALYLCASSWTGLSPGEQYFGPGTRLTVT.

For the CDR3, the DNA is TGTGCCAGCAGCTTGGAATCAGTATCGGGCTATGGCTACACCTTC. It translates to CASSLESVSGYGYTF. This chain connects TRBV7-8 to TRBJ1-2; D not certain. Germline assignment: CDR1 SGHVS and CDR2 FQNEAQ. The CDR3 loop spans 15 amino acids. Trimming stripped 3 bases from V and 4 bases from J, with 15 bases between.

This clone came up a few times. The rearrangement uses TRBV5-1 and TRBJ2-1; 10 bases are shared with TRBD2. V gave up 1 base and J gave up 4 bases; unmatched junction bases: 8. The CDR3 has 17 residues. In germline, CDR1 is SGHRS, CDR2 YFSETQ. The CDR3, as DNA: TGCGCCAGCAGCTTGACCACAGGGACTAGCGCTTACAATGAGCAGTTCTTC. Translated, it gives CASSLTTGTSAYNEQFF. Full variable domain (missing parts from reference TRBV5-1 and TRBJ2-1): KAGVTQTPRYLIKTRGQQVTLSCSPISGHRSVSWYQQTPGQGLQFLFEYFSETQRNKGNFPGRFSGRQFSNSRSEMNVSTLELGDSALYLCASSLTTGTSAYNEQFFGPGTRLTVL.

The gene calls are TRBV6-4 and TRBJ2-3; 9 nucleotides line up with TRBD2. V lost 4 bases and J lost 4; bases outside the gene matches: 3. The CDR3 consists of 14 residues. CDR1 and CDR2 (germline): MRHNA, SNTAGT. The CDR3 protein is CASSGAGGADTQYF. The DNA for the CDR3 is TGTGCCAGCAGTGGAGCGGGGGGTGCAGATACGCAGTATTTT.

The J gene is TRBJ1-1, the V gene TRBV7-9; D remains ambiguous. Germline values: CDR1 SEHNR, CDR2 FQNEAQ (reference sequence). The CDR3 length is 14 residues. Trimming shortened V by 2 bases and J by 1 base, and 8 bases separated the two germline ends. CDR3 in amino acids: CASSLTATNTEAFF. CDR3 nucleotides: TGTGCCAGCAGCTTAACAGCAACGAACACTGAAGCTTTCTTT.